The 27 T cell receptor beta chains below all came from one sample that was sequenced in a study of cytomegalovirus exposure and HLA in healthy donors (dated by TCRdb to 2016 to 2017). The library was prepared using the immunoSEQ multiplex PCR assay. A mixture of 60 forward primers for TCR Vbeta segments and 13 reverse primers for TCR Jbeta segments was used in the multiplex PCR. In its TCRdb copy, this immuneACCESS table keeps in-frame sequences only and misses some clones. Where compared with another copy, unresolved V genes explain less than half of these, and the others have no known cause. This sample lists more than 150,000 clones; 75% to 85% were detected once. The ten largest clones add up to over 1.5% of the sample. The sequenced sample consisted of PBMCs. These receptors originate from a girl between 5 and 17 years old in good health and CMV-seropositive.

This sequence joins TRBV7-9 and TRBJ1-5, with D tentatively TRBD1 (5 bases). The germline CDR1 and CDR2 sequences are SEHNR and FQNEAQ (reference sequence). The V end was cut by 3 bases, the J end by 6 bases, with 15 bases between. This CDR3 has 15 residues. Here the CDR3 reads CASSLGDGGSQPQHF. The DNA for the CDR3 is TGTGCCAGCAGCTTGGGCGATGGGGGGAGTCAGCCCCAGCATTTT.

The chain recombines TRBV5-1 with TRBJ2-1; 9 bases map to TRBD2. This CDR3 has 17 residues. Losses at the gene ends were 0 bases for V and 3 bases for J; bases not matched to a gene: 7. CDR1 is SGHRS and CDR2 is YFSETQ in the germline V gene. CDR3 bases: TGCGCCAGCAGCTTGGGAAATAGCGGGGGCAACTACAATGAGCAGTTCTTC. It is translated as CASSLGNSGGNYNEQFF.

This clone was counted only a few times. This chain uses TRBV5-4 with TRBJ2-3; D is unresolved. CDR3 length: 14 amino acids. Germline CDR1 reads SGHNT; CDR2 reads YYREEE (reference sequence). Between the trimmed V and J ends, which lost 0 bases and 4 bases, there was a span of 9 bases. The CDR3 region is CASSLDPSADTQYF. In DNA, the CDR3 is TGTGCCAGCAGCTTGGACCCAAGCGCAGATACGCAGTATTTT. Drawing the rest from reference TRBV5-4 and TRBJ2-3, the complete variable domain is ETGVTQSPTHLIKTRGQQVTLRCSSQSGHNTVSWYQQALGQGPQFIFQYYREEENGRGNFPPRFSGLQFPNYSSELNVNALELDDSALYLCASSLDPSADTQYFGPGTRLTVL.

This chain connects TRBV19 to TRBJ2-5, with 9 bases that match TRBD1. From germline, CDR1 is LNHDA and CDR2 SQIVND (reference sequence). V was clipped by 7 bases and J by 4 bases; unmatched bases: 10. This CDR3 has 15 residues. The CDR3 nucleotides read TGTGCCAGTAAACCACAGGGGGCCGGGGGAGAGACCCAGTACTTC. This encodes CASKPQGAGGETQYF.

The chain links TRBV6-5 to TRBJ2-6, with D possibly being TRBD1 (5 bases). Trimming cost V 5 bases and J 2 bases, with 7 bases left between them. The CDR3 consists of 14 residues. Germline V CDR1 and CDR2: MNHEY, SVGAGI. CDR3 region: CASSTGTGANVLTF. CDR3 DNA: TGTGCCAGCAGTACAGGAACTGGGGCCAACGTCCTGACTTTC.

CDR3: CASSPSRRVAYEQYF. The CDR3 bases are TGTGCCAGCAGTCCCTCCCGGAGGGTGGCCTACGAGCAGTACTTC. This chain links TRBV27 with TRBJ2-7, with D possibly TRBD2 on 6 matching bases. Germline values: CDR1 MNHEY, CDR2 SMNVEV (reference sequence). The CDR3 sequence is 15 residues long. Trimming stripped 5 bases from V and 2 bases from J, with 16 bases between.

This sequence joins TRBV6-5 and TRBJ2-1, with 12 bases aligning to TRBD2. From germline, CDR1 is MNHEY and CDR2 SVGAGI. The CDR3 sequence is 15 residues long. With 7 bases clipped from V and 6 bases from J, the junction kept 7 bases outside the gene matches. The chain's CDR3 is CASIPSGGASNEQFF. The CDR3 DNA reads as TGTGCCAGCATCCCTAGCGGGGGGGCCTCCAATGAGCAGTTCTTC.

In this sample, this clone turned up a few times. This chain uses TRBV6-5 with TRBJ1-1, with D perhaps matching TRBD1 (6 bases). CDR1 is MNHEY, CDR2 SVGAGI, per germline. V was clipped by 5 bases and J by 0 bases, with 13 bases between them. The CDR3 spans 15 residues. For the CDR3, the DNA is TGTGCCAGCAGTGCGGACAGTCTATTGAACACTGAAGCTTTCTTT. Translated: CASSADSLLNTEAFF.

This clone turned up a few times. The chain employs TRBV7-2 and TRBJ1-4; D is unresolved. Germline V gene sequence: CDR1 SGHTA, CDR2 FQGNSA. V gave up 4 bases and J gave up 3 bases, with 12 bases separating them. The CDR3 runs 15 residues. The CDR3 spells CASSSRFQANEKLFF. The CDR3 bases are TGTGCCAGCAGCTCCAGGTTTCAAGCTAATGAAAAACTGTTTTTT.

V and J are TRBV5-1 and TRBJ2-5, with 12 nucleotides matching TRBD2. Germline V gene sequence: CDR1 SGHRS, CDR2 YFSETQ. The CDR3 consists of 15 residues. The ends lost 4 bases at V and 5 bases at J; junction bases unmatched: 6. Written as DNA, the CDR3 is TGCGCCAGCAGCCTGACTAGCGGGGGACGGGAGACCCAGTACTTC. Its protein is CASSLTSGGRETQYF.

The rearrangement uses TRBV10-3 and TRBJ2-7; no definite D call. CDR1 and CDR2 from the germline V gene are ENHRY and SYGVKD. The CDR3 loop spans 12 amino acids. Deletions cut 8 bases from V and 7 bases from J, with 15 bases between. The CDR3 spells CAIGWAEKEQYF. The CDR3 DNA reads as TGTGCCATCGGATGGGCCGAGAAGGAGCAGTACTTC.

CDR3 residues: CAWNRGTYEQYF. CDR3 DNA: TGTGCCTGGAACAGGGGAACCTACGAGCAGTACTTC. This sequence joins TRBV30 and TRBJ2-7; TRBD1 matches at 7 bases. Unmatched junction bases numbered 2, after V lost 4 bases and J lost 2 bases. Looked up from germline, CDR1 is GTSNPN and CDR2 is SVGIG (reference sequence). This CDR3 comprises 12 residues.

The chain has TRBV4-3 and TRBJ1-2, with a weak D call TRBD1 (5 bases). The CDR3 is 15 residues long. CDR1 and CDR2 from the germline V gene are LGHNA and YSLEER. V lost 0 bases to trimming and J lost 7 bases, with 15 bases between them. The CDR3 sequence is CASSQDTGSSGGYTF. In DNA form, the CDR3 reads TGCGCCAGCAGCCAAGATACAGGCAGCTCCGGTGGCTACACCTTC.

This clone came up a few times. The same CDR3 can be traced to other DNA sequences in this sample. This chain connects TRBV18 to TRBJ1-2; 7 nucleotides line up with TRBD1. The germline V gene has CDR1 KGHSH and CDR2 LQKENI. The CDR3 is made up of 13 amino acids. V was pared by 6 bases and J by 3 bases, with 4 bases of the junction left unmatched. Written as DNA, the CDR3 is TGTGCCAGCTCCCCCGGGACAGACTATGGCTACACCTTC. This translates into CASSPGTDYGYTF.

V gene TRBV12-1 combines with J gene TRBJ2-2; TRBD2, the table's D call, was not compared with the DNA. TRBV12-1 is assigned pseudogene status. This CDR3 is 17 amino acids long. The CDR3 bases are TGTGCCAGCAGCCGAACCGGGACTAGCATGAACACCGGGGAGCTGTTTTTT. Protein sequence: CASSRTGTSMNTGELFF.

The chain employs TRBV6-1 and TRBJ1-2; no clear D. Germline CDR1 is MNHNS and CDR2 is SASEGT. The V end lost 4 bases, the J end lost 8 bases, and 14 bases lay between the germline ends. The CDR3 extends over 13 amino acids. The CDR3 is CASSGFRTGGYTF. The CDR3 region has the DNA TGTGCCAGCAGTGGGTTCAGGACGGGGGGCTACACCTTC.

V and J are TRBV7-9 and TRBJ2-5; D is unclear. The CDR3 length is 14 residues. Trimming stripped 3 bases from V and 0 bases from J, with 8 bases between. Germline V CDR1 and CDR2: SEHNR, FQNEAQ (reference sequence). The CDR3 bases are TGTGCCAGCAGCTTGAGGCTGGACCAAGAGACCCAGTACTTC. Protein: CASSLRLDQETQYF.

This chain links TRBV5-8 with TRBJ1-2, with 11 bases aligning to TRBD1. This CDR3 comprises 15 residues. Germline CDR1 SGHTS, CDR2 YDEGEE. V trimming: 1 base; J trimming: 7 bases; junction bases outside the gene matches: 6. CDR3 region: CASSLLGTGGRGYTF. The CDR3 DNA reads TGTGCCAGCAGCTTGTTAGGGACAGGGGGACGTGGCTACACCTTC.

CDR3 sequence: CASSEWGGLSTDTQYF. CDR3 DNA sequence: TGTGCCAGCAGTGAATGGGGGGGGCTGAGCACAGATACGCAGTATTTT. The rearrangement uses TRBV25-1 and TRBJ2-3, with D maybe TRBD2 (7 bases). The germline gives CDR1 MGHDK, CDR2 SYGVNS. Trimming left V 1 base short and J 0 bases short, with 11 bases between. This CDR3 is 16 amino acids long. Drawing the rest from reference TRBV25-1 and TRBJ2-3, the complete variable domain is EADIYQTPRYLVIGTGKKITLECSQTMGHDKMYWYQQDPGMELHLIHYSYGVNSTEKGDLSSESTVSRIRTEHFPLTLESARPSHTSQYLCASSEWGGLSTDTQYFGPGTRLTVL.

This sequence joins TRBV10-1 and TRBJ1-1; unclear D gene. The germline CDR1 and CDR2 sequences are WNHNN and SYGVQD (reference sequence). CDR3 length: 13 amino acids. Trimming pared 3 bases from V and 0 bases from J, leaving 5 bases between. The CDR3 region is CASSDEVNTEAFF. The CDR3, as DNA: TGCGCCAGCAGTGACGAGGTGAACACTGAAGCTTTCTTT.

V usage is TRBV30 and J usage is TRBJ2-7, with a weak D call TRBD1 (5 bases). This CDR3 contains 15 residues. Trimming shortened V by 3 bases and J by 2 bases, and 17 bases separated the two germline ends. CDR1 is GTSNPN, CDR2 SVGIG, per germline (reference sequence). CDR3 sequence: CAWRVRSGPPYEQYF. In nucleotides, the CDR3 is TGTGCCTGGAGGGTACGATCAGGGCCCCCCTACGAGCAGTACTTC.

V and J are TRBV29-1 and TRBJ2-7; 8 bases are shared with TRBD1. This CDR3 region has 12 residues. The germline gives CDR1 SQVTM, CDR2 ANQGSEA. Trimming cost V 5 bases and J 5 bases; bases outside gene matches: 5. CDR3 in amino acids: CSVRKDRDEQYF. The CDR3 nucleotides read TGCAGCGTTCGAAAGGACAGGGACGAGCAGTACTTC.

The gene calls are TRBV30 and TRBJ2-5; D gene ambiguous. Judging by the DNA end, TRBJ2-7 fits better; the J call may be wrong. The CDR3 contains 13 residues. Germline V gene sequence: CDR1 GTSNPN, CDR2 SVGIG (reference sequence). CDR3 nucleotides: TGTGCCTGGAGTGTACAGAGCTCCTACGAGCAGTACTTC. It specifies CAWSVQSSYEQYF.

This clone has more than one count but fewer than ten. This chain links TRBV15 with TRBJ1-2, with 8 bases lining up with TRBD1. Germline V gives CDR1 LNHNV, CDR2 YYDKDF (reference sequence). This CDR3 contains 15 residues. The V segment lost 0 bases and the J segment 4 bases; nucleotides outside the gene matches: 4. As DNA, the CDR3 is TGTGCCACCAGCAGAGATAGGACAGGGTCCTATGGCTACACCTTC. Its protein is CATSRDRTGSYGYTF.

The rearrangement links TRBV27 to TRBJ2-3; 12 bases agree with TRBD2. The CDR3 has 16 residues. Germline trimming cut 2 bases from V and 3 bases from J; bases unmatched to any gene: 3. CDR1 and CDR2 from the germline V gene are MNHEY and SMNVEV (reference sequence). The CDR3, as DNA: TGTGCCAGCAGTTTACTAGCGGGGGGGGTTACAGATACGCAGTATTTT. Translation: CASSLLAGGVTDTQYF.

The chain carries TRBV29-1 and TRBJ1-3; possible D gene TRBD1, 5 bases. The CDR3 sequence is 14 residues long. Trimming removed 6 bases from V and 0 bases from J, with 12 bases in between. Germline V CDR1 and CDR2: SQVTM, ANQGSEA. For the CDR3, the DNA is TGCAGCGTCGACAGTACAGGCTCTGGAAACACCATATATTTT. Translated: CSVDSTGSGNTIYF.

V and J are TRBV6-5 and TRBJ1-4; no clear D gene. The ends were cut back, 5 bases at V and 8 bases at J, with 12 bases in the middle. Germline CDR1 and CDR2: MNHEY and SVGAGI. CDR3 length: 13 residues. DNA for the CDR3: TGTGCCAGCAGTGGCCGGGTGAGAGAAAAACTGTTTTTT. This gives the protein CASSGRVREKLFF.